This TCR beta chain was recorded in a study of blood T cell repertoires in COVID-19. TCRdb's copy holds only in-frame clones and misses some; the assay was immunoSEQ multiplex PCR. The sample consists of approximately 200,000 clones, 80% to 85% of them appearing once. CDR1 and CDR2 from the germline V gene are SGHTA and FQGNSA. The V gene lost 4 bases and the J gene lost 8 bases, with 12 bases spanning the gap. This CDR3 has 13 amino acids. The J gene is TRBJ2-1, the V gene TRBV7-2; D possibly corresponds to TRBD2 (6 bases). Sequencing was carried out using peripheral blood. This clonotype originated in a woman aged 80 or over with COVID-19, enrolled during active disease. The CDR3 loop reads CASSSVRDYEQFF. CDR3 bases: TGTGCCAGCAGCTCGGTCCGGGACTATGAGCAGTTCTTC.